Shown below are 17 T cell receptor beta chains from a single sample sequenced in a study of T cells after yellow fever vaccination. TCRdb redid the calling of the 5' RACE reads with MiXCR, one entry per CDR3 protein. Of 350,000 or so distinct CDR3 sequences listed, approximately 8% were seen once; the top ten hold roughly 15%. Material: PBMCs, obtained roughly seven weeks after the first yellow fever vaccination. The receptors here all came from a man aged 18 to 29 who received the YFV17D yellow fever vaccine.

J is TRBJ2-5 and V is TRBV20-1; D perhaps matches TRBD2 (5 bases). The CDR3 extends over 13 amino acids. Germline loops: CDR1 DFQATT, CDR2 SNEGSKA (reference sequence). The ends were cut back, 6 bases at V and 0 bases at J, with 11 bases in the middle. The CDR3 DNA sequence: TGCAGTGCCACCTCCGGGAACCAAGAGACCCAGTACTTC. Translated: CSATSGNQETQYF.

The table lists this clonotype with a few counts. V and J are TRBV28 and TRBJ1-2; D is possibly TRBD1 (5 bases). This CDR3 is built from 14 residues. V was cut by 7 bases and J by 2 bases, with 14 bases left in between. Germline values: CDR1 MDHEN, CDR2 SYDVKM. The CDR3, as DNA: TGTGCCAGCACCCAGGGACTCCCGAACTATGGCTACACCTTC. Amino acids: CASTQGLPNYGYTF.

The rearrangement links TRBV11-2 to TRBJ2-2; TRBD2 matches 11 bases. Germline V gives CDR1 SGHAT, CDR2 FQNNGV. This CDR3 has 15 residues. V dropped 5 bases and J dropped 3; count of bases not matched to a gene: 2. The CDR3 DNA reads TGTGCCAGCAGCCTACTAGCGGGGGACACCGGGGAGCTGTTTTTT. Encoded protein: CASSLLAGDTGELFF.

This clonotype has only a few counts. The chain uses TRBV9 and TRBJ2-3; no reliable D call. Between the trimmed V and J ends, which lost 4 bases and 2 bases, there was a span of 8 bases. The CDR3 is 13 amino acids. The germline V gene encodes CDR1 SGDLS and CDR2 YYNGEE. The CDR3 sequence is CASSPFNTDTQYF. CDR3 coding DNA: TGTGCCAGCAGCCCCTTCAACACAGATACGCAGTATTTT.

The table lists this clonotype with a few counts. The V and J genes are TRBV5-8 and TRBJ2-7; 7 bases agree with TRBD1. Germline CDR1 SGHTS, CDR2 YDEGEE. This CDR3 is built from 12 residues. V was clipped by 9 bases and J by 0 bases; unmatched bases: 3. The CDR3 DNA reads as TGTGCCAACCGGGACAGCTCCTACGAGCAGTACTTC. Translating gives CANRDSSYEQYF.

V usage is TRBV4-1 and J usage is TRBJ2-2, with a possible D match to TRBD1 (5 bases). V shed 1 base and J shed 7 bases, with 10 bases lying between them. Germline lookup yields CDR1 MGHRA and CDR2 YSYEKL. This CDR3 has 14 residues. The CDR3 DNA sequence: TGCGCCAGCAGCCAAGGGGGAAGGGGCGGGGAGCTGTTTTTT. Amino acids: CASSQGGRGGELFF.

In this sample, this clonotype turned up many times. The rearrangement links TRBV18 to TRBJ2-3; no clear D gene. Germline lookup yields CDR1 KGHSH and CDR2 LQKENI. The CDR3 runs 12 residues. V lost 2 bases and J 6 bases, leaving 6 bases between the germline ends. CDR3 sequence reads: CASSPSADTQYF. The DNA of the CDR3 is TGTGCCAGCTCACCATCGGCCGATACGCAGTATTTT. The full variable domain, its missing parts supplied by reference TRBV18 and TRBJ2-3, is NAGVMQNPRHLVRRRGQEARLRCSPMKGHSHVYWYRQLPEEGLKFMVYLQKENIIDESGMPKERFSAEFPKEGPSILRIQQVVRGDSAAYFCASSPSADTQYFGPGTRLTVL.

This chain uses TRBV20-1 with TRBJ2-4; D gene ambiguous. This CDR3 spans 13 amino acids. Trimming cost V 5 bases and J 0 bases, with 8 bases left between them. Germline assignment: CDR1 DFQATT and CDR2 SNEGSKA (reference sequence). CDR3 DNA: TGCAGTGCTTGGACCTTAGCCAAAAACATTCAGTACTTC. The encoded protein is CSAWTLAKNIQYF.

The table lists this clonotype with many counts. This rearrangement joins TRBV7-9 to TRBJ2-1, with a tentative D call TRBD1 (6 bases). Trimming took off 1 base at V and 5 bases at J, with 18 bases between the two ends. Germline lookup yields CDR1 SEHNR and CDR2 FQNEAQ (reference sequence). The CDR3 spans 17 residues. The CDR3 DNA sequence: TGTGCCAGCAGCTTAGTGCACAGGGTCAAGTGGGACAATGAGCAGTTCTTC. Protein product: CASSLVHRVKWDNEQFF.

This clonotype was observed a few times. V and J are TRBV6-5 and TRBJ2-3; no definite D call. The V and J ends lost 0 bases and 3 bases respectively, with 7 bases between them. Germline V gives CDR1 MNHEY, CDR2 SVGAGI. CDR3 length: 14 residues. The CDR3 reads CASSYSTETDTQYF. DNA for the CDR3: TGTGCCAGCAGTTACTCGACCGAAACAGATACGCAGTATTTT.

This clonotype was seen more than once but under ten times. The V gene is TRBV6-5, the J gene TRBJ1-2; 7 bases are a match to TRBD1. The CDR3 spans 14 residues. Germline lookup yields CDR1 MNHEY and CDR2 SVGAGI. Trimming at V came to 4 bases and at J to 4 bases, leaving 6 bases not matched to a gene. CDR3 protein: CASSSQGPRYGYTF. CDR3 bases: TGTGCCAGCAGTTCACAGGGGCCCCGCTATGGCTACACCTTC.

This clonotype turned up a few times. The chain joins TRBV5-1 to TRBJ2-3; 14 bases fit TRBD2. The length of the CDR3 is 19 residues. From germline, CDR1 is SGHRS and CDR2 YFSETQ. After removal of 4 bases from V and 5 bases from J, the junction contained 15 bases not matched to a gene. The DNA of the CDR3 is TGCGCCAGCAGCAAGGAGGGACTAGCGGGGGCCTTAGGGGGAGATACGCAGTATTTT. It yields the protein CASSKEGLAGALGGDTQYF.

J is TRBJ2-3 and V is TRBV4-2; weak D call: TRBD2 (6 bases). From germline, CDR1 is LGHNA and CDR2 YNFKEQ. V was clipped by 0 bases and J by 3 bases, with 10 bases between them. CDR3 length: 15 residues. The CDR3 nucleotides are TGTGCCAGCAGCCAAGATAGACTAGTAACAGATACGCAGTATTTT. This codes for CASSQDRLVTDTQYF.

This clonotype was detected only a few times. The chain combines TRBV10-3 with TRBJ1-6; possibly TRBD1 for D (5 bases). CDR1 and CDR2 from the germline V gene are ENHRY and SYGVKD. Between the trimmed V and J ends, which lost 9 bases and 10 bases, there was a span of 16 bases. This CDR3 is 13 amino acids long. The DNA for the CDR3 is TGTGCCATTCCCCTCGACAGCTACTCACCCCTCCACTTT. It is translated as CAIPLDSYSPLHF.

The gene calls are TRBV7-9 and TRBJ2-1; D perhaps matches TRBD1 (6 bases). The CDR3 has 14 amino acids. Trimming shortened V by 5 bases and J by 7 bases, and 15 bases separated the two germline ends. Germline V gives CDR1 SEHNR, CDR2 FQNEAQ (reference sequence). The CDR3 coding sequence is TGTGCCAGCAGCCATCCCCGGACAGAGAATGAGCAGTTCTTC. Translated, it gives CASSHPRTENEQFF.

This clonotype was counted only a few times. CDR3 DNA sequence: TGTGCCAGCAGCTTTAGTAGGCTAGCGGGGGGTAATGAGCAGTTCTTC. As protein: CASSFSRLAGGNEQFF. V usage is TRBV7-2 and J usage is TRBJ2-1; TRBD2 agrees at 11 bases. The CDR3 covers 16 residues. CDR1 and CDR2 from the germline V gene are SGHTA and FQGNSA. The ends lost 3 bases at V and 7 bases at J; junction bases unmatched: 8.

This chain connects TRBV3-1 to TRBJ2-2; 8 nucleotides line up with TRBD1. The CDR3 length is 15 residues. The ends lost 5 bases at V and 6 bases at J; junction bases unmatched: 8. Germline V CDR1 and CDR2: LGHDT, YNNKEL (reference sequence). The CDR3 loop is CASSFRTGRPGELFF. The CDR3 nucleotides read TGTGCCAGCAGCTTTAGGACAGGGAGGCCCGGGGAGCTGTTTTTT.